Each of the 6 T cell receptor beta chains below was sequenced from the same sample in a study of Graves' ophthalmopathy and Graves' hyperthyroidism (dated by TCRdb to the late 2010s). These reads were obtained on an Illumina HiSeq 2000. For repertoire sequencing, the TCR beta CDR3 regions were amplified from RNA transcripts. The first round was an RT-PCR using HTBI primers with the Qiagen OneStep RT-PCR kit, and this first round was followed by a second-round multiplex PCR, then size selection and purification. TCRdb reran the public reads through fastp at Q25 and MiXCR, keeping productive beta chains. Entries are consolidated by CDR3 protein sequence, retaining the most common genes and DNA. The sample has 150,000 to 200,000 distinct CDR3 sequences on record, around 40% of them singletons. Around 9.3% of the sample is taken by the ten largest. Source material: peripheral blood. Every receptor here comes from a man aged 25 to 45 with Graves' ophthalmopathy. Donor details come from another sample of the same person, matched by shared clones.

J is TRBJ2-2 and V is TRBV12-3 or TRBV12-4, with 7 bases fitting TRBD2. The trim removed 5 bases at V and 8 bases at J, leaving 8 bases unmatched. CDR3 length: 14 amino acids. In nucleotides, the CDR3 is TGTGCCAGCAGTCTCGGACTAGAAAGGGGGGAGCTGTTTTTT. Translation gives CASSLGLERGELFF.

The rearrangement uses TRBV27 and TRBJ1-2; TRBD1 is a possible D gene (6 bases). V was trimmed by 8 bases and J by 6 bases, leaving 22 bases between them. This CDR3 is 15 amino acids long. Germline assignment: CDR1 MNHEY and CDR2 SMNVEV (reference sequence). The CDR3 reads CASRGWAGTSHGYTF. The CDR3 bases are TGTGCCAGCCGCGGTTGGGCCGGGACATCCCATGGCTACACCTTC.

This clonotype was counted between two and nine times. This chain joins TRBV12-3 or TRBV12-4 and TRBJ1-6; tentative D call: TRBD1 (5 bases). This CDR3 has 16 residues. Trimming stripped 3 bases from V and 7 bases from J, with 16 bases between. The CDR3 DNA reads TGTGCCAGCAGTTTTGGCCAATCGTGGGGGAATTCACCCCTCCACTTT. Amino acid sequence: CASSFGQSWGNSPLHF.

The chain is built from TRBV6-5 and TRBJ2-7; 7 bases align to TRBD1. In germline, CDR1 is MNHEY, CDR2 SVGAGI. This CDR3 has 14 residues. V trimming: 3 bases; J trimming: 3 bases; junction bases outside the gene matches: 5. In DNA, the CDR3 is TGTGCCAGCAGTTATCAGGGGGTCGGCTACGAGCAGTACTTC. It is translated as CASSYQGVGYEQYF.

This clonotype was detected ten times or more. The chain employs TRBV29-1 and TRBJ1-5; no definite D call. There are 12 residues in the CDR3. V was pared by 6 bases and J by 9 bases, with 15 bases between. Looked up from germline, CDR1 is SQVTM and CDR2 is ANQGSEA. The DNA of the CDR3 is TGCAGCGTCATCGGAGAGGGAAGGCCCCAGCATTTT. Its translation: CSVIGEGRPQHF. Full variable domain (rest looked up from reference TRBV29-1 and TRBJ1-5): SAVISQKPSRDICQRGTSLTIQCQVDSQVTMMFWYRQQPGQSLTLIATANQGSEATYESGFVIDKFPISRPNLTFSTLTVSNMSPEDSSIYLCSVIGEGRPQHFGDGTRLSIL.

This clonotype was seen ten or more times. The chain carries TRBV6-4 and TRBJ2-7; a weak D match, TRBD2 (6 bases). Between the trimmed V and J ends, which lost 6 bases and 0 bases, there was a span of 21 bases. The germline V gene encodes CDR1 MRHNA and CDR2 SNTAGT. This CDR3 spans 17 amino acids. CDR3 loop: CASRGPGEAGISYEQYF. The CDR3 DNA reads as TGTGCCAGCAGGGGCCCCGGAGAGGCGGGGATCTCCTACGAGCAGTACTTC.